The clone carrying this T cell receptor (beta chain) appeared a single time. Its antigen is undetermined. This specimen belongs to a study of blood T cells in healthy people across ages. Study-level results: Because donor CMV status was unknown, expanded clonotype changes were possibly confounded.

A second roughly 6 to 12 cycle PCR used barcoded and J-beta primers. Each sample provided no less than 3 million CDR3-containing paired-end reads. TCRdb re-derived calls from the 5' RACE reads in MiXCR, one entry per CDR3 protein. Seen here are roughly 700,000 distinct CDR3 sequences, 25% observed once, and the top ten hold under 9.5%. Germline V CDR1 and CDR2: SNHLY, FYNNEI. CDR3 length: 14 amino acids. This same sample was also taken into another study, of T cells of mothers and their children. According to that study: Each donor was one of three healthy Caucasian mothers or one of their six children.

V usage is TRBV2 and J usage is TRBJ2-5, with D possibly TRBD1 on 5 matching bases. The J call may be incorrect, as the DNA end agrees better with TRBJ2-7. The receptor was isolated from a boy between 10 and 17 years old in good health. Material for sequencing was blood. CDR3 sequence (DNA): TGTGCCAGCAGTGAAATGAGGCAGGGCGCCGAGCAGTACTTC. Encoded protein: CASSEMRQGAEQYF.